These 9 T cell receptor beta chains came from one sample sequenced in a study of T cell clonality in common variable immunodeficiency (dated by TCRdb to the mid-2010s). Library creation used the immunoSEQ multiplex PCR assay. TCRdb mirrors the immuneACCESS table, restricted to in-frame sequences. Some clones are absent from its copies; in checked studies, under half trace to an unresolved V gene, and the reason for the others is unknown. The table for this sample lists about 47,000 clones, none of them counted only once. The ten top clones hold approximately 2.2% of the sample. What was sequenced was peripheral blood mononuclear cells. The receptor set was obtained from a person aged 18 to 69 in good health.

Many counts were recorded for this clone. With the read ending 3 residues before the CDR3 end, the germline J gene is used to fill in that end. V gene TRBV18 combines with J gene TRBJ2-1; D uncertain. Trimming pared 4 bases from V and 9 bases from J, leaving 13 bases between. The CDR3 loop spans 13 amino acids. The V gene's germline CDR1 is KGHSH and CDR2 LQKENI. CDR3 DNA (partial): TGTGCCAGCTCACAACCACCCGGGTTTGAG. Its protein product is CASSQPPGFE. The whole CDR3 is CASSQPPGFEQFF.

Comments on this clone: The sequence runs out 3 residues before the end of the CDR3; the remainder is reconstructed from the germline J gene. The chain employs TRBV20-1 and TRBJ2-7; possibly TRBD1 for D (5 bases). Trimming left V 1 base short and J 5 bases short, with 21 bases between. This CDR3 has 16 amino acids. Germline assignment: CDR1 DFQATT and CDR2 SNEGSKA (reference sequence). The sequenced CDR3 bases are TGCAGTGCTAGAGTATGGGGCACGACTGGGTTGGACGAG. It yields the protein CSARVWGTTGLDE. The whole CDR3 is CSARVWGTTGLDEQYF.

This clone was recorded at least ten times. The CDR3 end is not reached by the read, which stops 3 residues before it; the germline J gene fills it in. The V and J genes are TRBV11-2 and TRBJ2-7; D may be TRBD1 (6 bases). Between the trimmed V and J ends, which lost 2 bases and 3 bases, there was a span of 14 bases. The CDR3 is 15 amino acids. Germline lookup yields CDR1 SGHAT and CDR2 FQNNGV. This CDR3 is CASSLLPRGSYEQYF. The CDR3 bases that were read are TGTGCCAGCAGCTTATTGCCCAGGGGTAGCTACGAG.

This clone came up many times. The read finishes 3 residues shy of the CDR3 end, and the germline J gene is used to complete it. The rearrangement joins TRBV30 to TRBJ2-2; tentative D call: TRBD1 (5 bases). Germline values: CDR1 GTSNPN, CDR2 SVGIG (reference sequence). The V end was cut by 8 bases, the J end by 0 bases, with 13 bases between. This CDR3 has 14 residues. The CDR3 protein is CALQDVANTGELFF. Incomplete CDR3 DNA: TGTGCCCTACAGGACGTAGCGAACACCGGGGAG.

This clone was counted many times. Coverage ceases 3 residues before the CDR3 finishes, and the germline J gene fills in the end. J is TRBJ2-7 and V is TRBV2; 8 bases match TRBD2. The CDR3 spans 13 residues. The germline V gene encodes CDR1 SNHLY and CDR2 FYNNEI. V lost 9 bases, J lost 6 bases, and 10 bases stayed unmatched. CDR3 bases read: TGTGCCAGTTTAGGGACTAGTACGGGCGAG. The encoded protein is CASLGTSTGE. The full CDR3 reads CASLGTSTGEQYF.

This clone was seen ten or more times. The read comes to an end 3 residues before the CDR3 does, leaving the germline J gene to fill in the end. J is TRBJ1-2 and V is TRBV5-1; 11 positions agree with TRBD1. Germline V lookup: CDR1 SGHRS, CDR2 YFSETQ. Trimming cost V 0 bases and J 6 bases; bases outside gene matches: 1. This CDR3 has 14 residues. The covered CDR3 bases are TGCGCCAGCAGCTTGGGGACAGGGGGCGATGGC. The encoded protein is CASSLGTGGDG. The full CDR3 is CASSLGTGGDGYTF.

This clone was seen repeatedly, ten times or more. The CDR3 goes on 3 residues after the read ends, and that part is filled in from the germline J gene. V usage is TRBV18 and J usage is TRBJ2-5; 8 bases line up with TRBD2. The J segment lost 4 bases and the V segment lost 3 bases, leaving 13 bases of the junction unmatched. The CDR3 has 17 amino acids. Germline CDR1 reads KGHSH; CDR2 reads LQKENI. Partial CDR3 DNA: TGTGCCAGCTCACCGGGCCGGACAACGGGGGGGGGAGAGACC. Protein: CASSPGRTTGGGET. The full CDR3 protein is CASSPGRTTGGGETQYF.

This clone was detected many times. With the read ending 3 residues before the CDR3 end, the germline J gene is used to fill in that end. The V call is TRBV29-1, the J call TRBJ2-1; the match to TRBD2 covers 10 bases. Looked up from germline, CDR1 is SQVTM and CDR2 is ANQGSEA. Trimming at V came to 7 bases and at J to 5 bases, leaving 5 bases not matched to a gene. The CDR3 contains 13 residues. CDR3 sequence: CSATSGRNNEQFF. The DNA read from the CDR3 is TGCAGCGCGACTAGCGGGCGTAACAATGAG.

In this sample, this clone turned up many times. The CDR3 is cut off 3 residues early in the read; its end comes from the germline J gene. The chain joins TRBV19 to TRBJ2-3, with 11 bases aligning to TRBD2. V was pared by 6 bases and J by 1 base, with 3 bases of the junction left unmatched. The CDR3 totals 15 residues. Germline V gene sequence: CDR1 LNHDA, CDR2 SQIVND (reference sequence). This CDR3 reads CASRGTSGRTDTQYF. CDR3 DNA (partial): TGTGCCAGTAGAGGGACTAGCGGACGCACAGATACG.